This T cell receptor (beta chain) was sequenced for a study of blood T cell repertoires in COVID-19. Study details: Whether acute or convalescent, the COVID-19 samples came from the United States, Italy and Spain. T cells, B-cell-depleted T cells, or PBMCs supplied cDNA or gDNA.

V gave up 6 bases and J gave up 3 bases; unmatched junction bases: 7. The CDR3 totals 15 residues. CDR1 is LNHDA, CDR2 SQIVND, per germline (reference sequence). Sequenced by immunoSEQ multiplex PCR; TCRdb stores in-frame clones only, minus some. The profile covers around 18,000 clones, with 80% appearing a single time and 11% taken by the ten largest. V is TRBV19 and J is TRBJ1-1; 10 bases are shared with TRBD1. This clonotype originated in a man aged 80 or over with acute or convalescent COVID-19. The material sequenced was peripheral blood. CDR3 DNA: TGTGCCAGTAGCGGGACAGGGGATCGGTACACTGAAGCTTTCTTT. Its protein is CASSGTGDRYTEAFF.